Below are 27 T cell receptor beta chains sequenced from a single sample in a study of T cells after yellow fever vaccination. TCRdb re-derived calls from the 5' RACE reads in MiXCR, one entry per CDR3 protein. The repertoire holds under 550,000 distinct CDR3 sequences, around a fifth seen once, with 16% in the top ten. Sequences were derived from PBMCs, sampled approximately 20 days after the first yellow fever vaccination. The receptors derive from a man younger than 35 who received the YFV17D yellow fever vaccine.

The chain employs TRBV10-1 and TRBJ2-7, with TRBD2 matching over 7 bases. The CDR3 extends over 15 amino acids. Germline loops: CDR1 WNHNN, CDR2 SYGVQD (reference sequence). Unmatched junction bases numbered 10, after V lost 6 bases and J lost 2 bases. CDR3 protein: CASSLPGLPAYEQYV. In nucleotides, the CDR3 is TGCGCCAGCAGCCTCCCGGGACTACCCGCCTACGAGCAGTACGTC.

The chain uses TRBV30 and TRBJ1-6; D call uncertain. Germline V gene data show CDR1 as GTSNPN and CDR2 as SVGIG (reference sequence). V was clipped by 5 bases and J by 6 bases, with 11 bases between them. The CDR3 loop spans 13 amino acids. The CDR3 nucleotides are TGTGCCTGGGGGTTGGCGGGTAATTCACCCCTCCACTTT. Protein sequence: CAWGLAGNSPLHF.

The rearrangement links TRBV4-1 to TRBJ1-2; tentative D call: TRBD1 (5 bases). The CDR3 has 15 amino acids. V lost 0 bases and J 4 bases, leaving 12 bases between the germline ends. Germline V lookup: CDR1 MGHRA, CDR2 YSYEKL. CDR3 residues: CASSQDKGVAYGYTF. CDR3 nucleotide sequence: TGCGCCAGCAGCCAAGATAAAGGGGTTGCCTATGGCTACACCTTC.

This sequence joins TRBV29-1 and TRBJ1-2; D might be TRBD1 (5 bases). Germline V CDR1 and CDR2: SQVTM, ANQGSEA. This CDR3 is 12 amino acids long. V was cut by 4 bases and J by 4 bases, with 10 bases left in between. CDR3 sequence: CSVGGDPYGYTF. The CDR3 nucleotides read TGCAGCGTTGGGGGGGATCCCTATGGCTACACCTTC.

This clonotype came up many times. This rearrangement joins TRBV5-1 to TRBJ1-2, with D perhaps TRBD1 (5 bases). Germline V gives CDR1 SGHRS, CDR2 YFSETQ. V lost 7 bases and J lost 6, with 13 bases in between. The CDR3 contains 12 residues. As DNA, the CDR3 is TGCGCCAGCTCGAGGACACCTGATGGCTACACCTTC. As protein: CASSRTPDGYTF.

The chain uses TRBV5-6 and TRBJ2-5, with D possibly matching TRBD1 (5 bases). Germline values: CDR1 SGHDT, CDR2 YYEEEE. The V and J ends lost 4 bases and 3 bases respectively, with 10 bases between them. The CDR3 consists of 13 residues. The CDR3 sequence: CASSTTVEETQYF. The CDR3 region has the DNA TGTGCCAGCAGCACGACAGTTGAAGAGACCCAGTACTTC.

This clonotype was observed many times. The chain uses TRBV24-1 and TRBJ2-1; 7 nucleotides match TRBD2. There are 13 residues in the CDR3. Germline values: CDR1 KGHDR, CDR2 SFDVKD. Unmatched junction bases numbered 5, after V lost 4 bases and J lost 9 bases. CDR3 protein: CATSDTQRGEQFF. As DNA, the CDR3 is TGTGCCACCAGTGACACCCAGCGGGGTGAGCAGTTCTTC.

The chain is built from TRBV20-1 and TRBJ2-7; no definite D call. Germline-derived CDR1 and CDR2 are DFQATT and SNEGSKA (reference sequence). This CDR3 comprises 13 residues. Trimming removed 3 bases at V and 2 bases at J, with 11 bases between. The CDR3 bases are TGCAGTGCTAGTTCCCATCGAGCCTACGAGCAGTACTTC. The encoded protein is CSASSHRAYEQYF.

The table lists this clonotype with a few counts. This chain connects TRBV4-2 to TRBJ2-3, with D uncertain. The germline gives CDR1 LGHNA, CDR2 YNFKEQ. This CDR3 spans 12 amino acids. V lost 4 bases to trimming and J lost 6 bases, with 8 bases between them. CDR3 amino acids: CASSPDSDTQYF. In nucleotides, the CDR3 is TGTGCCAGCAGCCCTGACTCTGATACGCAGTATTTT.

This clonotype came up a few times. This chain links TRBV6-1 with TRBJ1-6; 10 bases are shared with TRBD1. The CDR3 has 16 residues. The junction had 11 bases not matched to a gene; V was cut back by 6 bases and J by 9 bases. CDR1 MNHNS and CDR2 SASEGT come from the germline V gene. CDR3 region: CASRGAGTGVLSPLHF. The CDR3 DNA is TGTGCCAGCAGAGGGGCCGGGACAGGGGTACTTTCACCCCTCCACTTT.

This clonotype was counted many times. This sequence joins TRBV11-2 and TRBJ2-5; the D gene is possibly TRBD2 (6 bases). This CDR3 has 13 amino acids. The V end was cut by 7 bases, the J end by 0 bases, with 9 bases between. The V gene's germline CDR1 is SGHAT and CDR2 FQNNGV. The DNA for the CDR3 is TGTGCCAGCAATCTAGCGCACCAAGAGACCCAGTACTTC. This encodes CASNLAHQETQYF.

This clonotype was counted at least ten times. V usage is TRBV7-2 and J usage is TRBJ2-7, with 11 bases fitting TRBD2. With 2 bases clipped from V and 8 bases from J, the junction kept 17 bases outside the gene matches. The germline V gene encodes CDR1 SGHTA and CDR2 FQGNSA. This CDR3 contains 18 residues. CDR3 sequence (DNA): TGTGCCAGCAGCTTAACGCCTGGACTAGCGGGCGTCCCAGGGCAGCAGTACTTC. Amino acid sequence: CASSLTPGLAGVPGQQYF.

This clonotype was detected a few times. V and J are TRBV5-1 and TRBJ2-3, with 7 bases lining up with TRBD2. Germline values: CDR1 SGHRS, CDR2 YFSETQ. This CDR3 is 16 amino acids long. V lost 0 bases and J lost 6; bases outside the gene matches: 10. The CDR3 DNA is TGCGCCAGCAGCTTGGCCCCTTCGGGGGGAGGGGATACGCAGTATTTT. Its translation: CASSLAPSGGGDTQYF. The complete variable domain, with remaining parts taken from reference TRBV5-1 and TRBJ2-3, reads KAGVTQTPRYLIKTRGQQVTLSCSPISGHRSVSWYQQTPGQGLQFLFEYFSETQRNKGNFPGRFSGRQFSNSRSEMNVSTLELGDSALYLCASSLAPSGGGDTQYFGPGTRLTVL.

The chain recombines TRBV3-1 with TRBJ2-3; TRBD1 or TRBD2 may be the D gene (5 bases each). Looked up from germline, CDR1 is LGHDT and CDR2 is YNNKEL (reference sequence). V lost 4 bases to trimming and J lost 2 bases, with 13 bases between them. The CDR3 covers 15 residues. The CDR3 loop reads CASSRDGSITDTQYF. CDR3 nucleotides: TGTGCCAGCAGCCGGGACGGATCGATCACAGATACGCAGTATTTT.

This clonotype was seen more than once but under ten times. V is TRBV10-3 and J is TRBJ1-2; D is ambiguous. The V gene's germline CDR1 is ENHRY and CDR2 SYGVKD. The V gene lost 4 bases and the J gene lost 4 bases, with 19 bases spanning the gap. The CDR3 is 16 amino acids. The CDR3 here is CAISVPRTAGFYGYTF. The CDR3 DNA follows: TGTGCCATCAGTGTCCCTCGGACGGCTGGGTTCTATGGCTACACCTTC.

The chain employs TRBV13 and TRBJ2-3; 10 nucleotides agree with TRBD2. The germline CDR1 and CDR2 sequences are PRHDT and FYEKMQ (reference sequence). The CDR3 covers 15 residues. With 6 bases clipped from V and 5 bases from J, the junction kept 8 bases outside the gene matches. The CDR3: CASRRAGGRVDTQYF. DNA for the CDR3: TGTGCCAGCAGAAGAGCGGGGGGGCGGGTAGATACGCAGTATTTT.

In this sample, this clonotype turned up a few times. The gene calls are TRBV25-1 and TRBJ1-2, with 11 bases aligning to TRBD1. This CDR3 comprises 14 residues. Germline lookup yields CDR1 MGHDK and CDR2 SYGVNS. V lost 0 bases, J lost 11 bases, and 5 bases stayed unmatched. The DNA of the CDR3 is TGTGCCAGCAGTGAATATTCAGGACAGGGGGCTTACACCTTC. Protein sequence: CASSEYSGQGAYTF.

This clonotype was counted a few times. J is TRBJ2-4 and V is TRBV29-1; 8 positions match TRBD1. The CDR3 totals 15 residues. Per germline, CDR1 SQVTM and CDR2 ANQGSEA. Unmatched junction bases numbered 9, after V lost 4 bases and J lost 4 bases. This CDR3 is CSVAQGAPLKNIQYF. DNA of the CDR3: TGCAGCGTTGCCCAGGGGGCGCCCCTTAAAAACATTCAGTACTTC.

The CDR3 is CASSVVGTGQETQYF. The DNA of the CDR3 is TGTGCCAGCAGCGTAGTGGGGACAGGGCAAGAGACCCAGTACTTC. This rearrangement joins TRBV9 to TRBJ2-5; 9 bases agree with TRBD1. The trim removed 0 bases at V and 2 bases at J, leaving 2 bases unmatched. CDR3 size: 15 residues. The germline gives CDR1 SGDLS, CDR2 YYNGEE.

This clonotype has a handful of counts. V and J are TRBV19 and TRBJ1-1; tentative D call: TRBD1 (6 bases). The ends were cut back, 3 bases at V and 9 bases at J, with 11 bases in the middle. The germline V gene encodes CDR1 LNHDA and CDR2 SQIVND (reference sequence). CDR3 length: 12 residues. CDR3 nucleotides: TGTGCCAGTAGTATCCCCAGGGGAAAAGCTTTCTTT. Amino acid sequence: CASSIPRGKAFF.

This chain links TRBV5-1 with TRBJ2-5; a weak D match, TRBD1 (5 bases). There are 14 residues in the CDR3. Trimming pared 0 bases from V and 3 bases from J, leaving 9 bases between. CDR1 is SGHRS, CDR2 YFSETQ, per germline. The CDR3 loop reads CASSLVQGEETQYF. As DNA, the CDR3 is TGCGCCAGCAGCTTGGTTCAGGGTGAAGAGACCCAGTACTTC. Filled out from reference TRBV5-1 and TRBJ2-5, the complete variable domain reads KAGVTQTPRYLIKTRGQQVTLSCSPISGHRSVSWYQQTPGQGLQFLFEYFSETQRNKGNFPGRFSGRQFSNSRSEMNVSTLELGDSALYLCASSLVQGEETQYFGPGTRLLVL.

A few counts support this clonotype. V usage is TRBV20-1 and J usage is TRBJ2-5; TRBD2 agrees at 14 bases. The V and J ends lost 5 bases and 3 bases, in that order; junction bases with no gene match: 5. Germline CDR1 is DFQATT and CDR2 is SNEGSKA (reference sequence). The CDR3 runs to 15 residues. The CDR3 nucleotides read TGCAGTGCTGGGACTAGCGGGGGCCCCAAAGAGACCCAGTACTTC. Translated: CSAGTSGGPKETQYF.

A few counts support this clonotype. The V call is TRBV21-1, the J call TRBJ2-3; the table's TRBD1 call for D was not verified on the DNA. TRBV21-1 is described as a pseudogene. This CDR3 spans 15 amino acids. The CDR3 DNA sequence: TGTGCCAGCAGCAAATACCCCGGGAGCACAGATACGCAGTATTTT. This translates into CASSKYPGSTDTQYF.

Comments on this clonotype: Relative to the germline gene, one junction end is altered; a read error may explain this. The CDR3 is CGLGESSGNTIYF. The CDR3, as DNA: TGTGGACTGGGGGAGAGCTCTGGAAACACCATATATTTT. The chain employs TRBV29-1 and TRBJ1-3, with a possible D match to TRBD1 (5 bases). The CDR3 contains 13 residues. The germline V gene has CDR1 SQVTM and CDR2 ANQGSEA.

Only a few counts were recorded for this clonotype. CDR3 loop: CASSRDRETYEQYV. CDR3 coding DNA: TGTGCCAGTAGTAGGGACAGGGAAACCTACGAGCAGTACGTC. The chain recombines TRBV19 with TRBJ2-7, with 9 positions matching TRBD1. Germline V gene data show CDR1 as LNHDA and CDR2 as SQIVND (reference sequence). This CDR3 has 14 amino acids. V lost 4 bases and J lost 2; bases outside the gene matches: 3.

Only a few counts were recorded for this clonotype. The chain joins TRBV4-3 to TRBJ1-2, with 8 bases aligning to TRBD1. The CDR3 is made up of 15 amino acids. The V segment lost 3 bases and the J segment 3 bases; nucleotides outside the gene matches: 6. Looked up from germline, CDR1 is LGHNA and CDR2 is YSLEER. For the CDR3, the DNA is TGCGCCAGCAGCCACCGGACAGGGAGAGACTATGGCTACACCTTC. This translates into CASSHRTGRDYGYTF.

This clonotype was detected ten times or more. The J gene is TRBJ2-7, the V gene TRBV5-1, with 9 bases that match TRBD2. Germline values: CDR1 SGHRS, CDR2 YFSETQ. V was clipped by 5 bases and J by 5 bases; unmatched bases: 8. The CDR3 is made up of 14 amino acids. CDR3 sequence: CASRQRGVNNEQYV. The CDR3 DNA reads as TGCGCCAGCAGGCAGCGGGGGGTAAACAACGAGCAGTACGTC.